The 17 T cell receptor beta chains in this list originate from one sample, sequenced in a study of OX40 agonist ivuxolimab in advanced cancers. Assay: immunoSEQ multiplex PCR; the TCRdb copy retains only in-frame clones and omits some. Of 90,000 to 100,000 clones listed, roughly 89% were seen once; the top ten hold around 0.34%. The source was CD4+ or CD8+ T cells sorted from blood, collected in a trial of the OX40 agonist ivuxolimab. The receptor set was obtained from an adult with an advanced solid tumor such as melanoma, head and neck, liver or kidney cancer.

This clone was detected once. V gene TRBV19 combines with J gene TRBJ1-3, with no clear D. Germline assignment: CDR1 LNHDA and CDR2 SQIVND (reference sequence). This CDR3 comprises 13 residues. V shed 2 bases and J shed 4 bases, with 6 bases lying between them. The CDR3 is CASSISVGNTIYF. The CDR3 DNA reads as TGTGCCAGTAGTATAAGCGTCGGAAACACCATATATTTT.

Points on this clone: Additional DNA sequences in this sample encode the identical CDR3. The chain recombines TRBV7-2 with TRBJ2-3, with TRBD2 matching 10 bases. CDR3 length: 15 amino acids. Trimming cost V 3 bases and J 0 bases; bases outside gene matches: 0. Germline values: CDR1 SGHTA, CDR2 FQGNSA. The CDR3 nucleotides are TGTGCCAGCAGCTTTAGCGGGGGGAGCACAGATACGCAGTATTTT. It is translated as CASSFSGGSTDTQYF.

Points on this clone: At one of its ends the junction is not consistent with the germline gene, which may arise from a read error. V is TRBV7-7 and J is TRBJ2-7, with 8 bases aligning to TRBD1. Germline V lookup: CDR1 SSHAT, CDR2 FNYEAQ (reference sequence). This CDR3 is 15 amino acids long. The CDR3 sequence: CASSQGADVSYEQYF. CDR3 coding DNA: TGTGCTAGCAGCCAGGGGGCGGATGTGTCCTACGAGCAGTACTTC.

This clone was picked up one time. The rearrangement joins TRBV30 to TRBJ1-4, with TRBD1 matching 7 bases. Germline CDR1 GTSNPN, CDR2 SVGIG (reference sequence). This CDR3 contains 14 residues. Losses at the gene ends were 3 bases for V and 10 bases for J; bases not matched to a gene: 11. The CDR3 region has the DNA TGTGCCTGGAGAACTACCGGGACAGCGGGAAAACTGTTTTTT. This translates into CAWRTTGTAGKLFF.

This clone has only a few counts. V gene TRBV19 combines with J gene TRBJ1-1; 7 bases map to TRBD1. CDR1 and CDR2 (germline): LNHDA, SQIVND (reference sequence). V dropped 1 base and J dropped 1; count of bases not matched to a gene: 12. The length of the CDR3 is 18 residues. Written as DNA, the CDR3 is TGTGCCAGTAGTATAGGATGGAGGGGGCGGGTGCGGAACACTGAAGCTTTCTTT. Its translation is CASSIGWRGRVRNTEAFF. Full variable domain (outside the CDR3, taken from reference TRBV19 and TRBJ1-1): DGGITQSPKYLFRKEGQNVTLSCEQNLNHDAMYWYRQDPGQGLRLIYYSQIVNDFQKGDIAEGYSVSREKKESFPLTVTSAQKNPTAFYLCASSIGWRGRVRNTEAFFGQGTRLTVV.

The CDR3 nucleotides are TGTGCCAGCTCACCAGTCCCGGGACAGGGGGCGAACACTGAAGCTTTCTTT. Its translation is CASSPVPGQGANTEAFF. The chain couples TRBV18 to TRBJ1-1; 12 bases map to TRBD1. V shed 2 bases and J 1 base; nucleotides not matched to a gene: 5. The CDR3 runs 17 residues. Germline values: CDR1 KGHSH, CDR2 LQKENI.

The CDR3 sequence: CASSALGSGTEAFF. The CDR3 DNA reads TGTGCCAGCAGTGCCTTAGGCTCGGGGACTGAAGCTTTCTTT. V and J are TRBV2 and TRBJ1-1; unclear D gene. The CDR3 covers 14 residues. Germline V lookup: CDR1 SNHLY, CDR2 FYNNEI. Trimming stripped 4 bases from V and 5 bases from J, with 14 bases between.

CDR3: CASRFGTVRNQPQHF. CDR3 nucleotides: TGTGCCAGCCGATTTGGGACCGTACGCAATCAGCCCCAGCATTTT. The V gene is TRBV2, the J gene TRBJ1-5, with D perhaps TRBD1 (5 bases). The CDR3 is 15 amino acids. Germline V gene sequence: CDR1 SNHLY, CDR2 FYNNEI. Trimming took 8 bases from V and 2 from J, leaving 16 bases between them.

This chain connects TRBV5-4 to TRBJ1-3; 7 bases are shared with TRBD1. The CDR3 runs to 16 residues. CDR1 is SGHNT, CDR2 YYREEE, per germline (reference sequence). The trim removed 4 bases at V and 0 bases at J, leaving 7 bases unmatched. The CDR3 sequence is CASSTGQVNSGNTIYF. The CDR3 DNA reads TGTGCCAGCAGCACCGGACAGGTTAACTCTGGAAACACCATATATTTT.

V is TRBV10-3 and J is TRBJ1-1; unclear D gene. The CDR3 contains 13 residues. V was pared by 4 bases and J by 0 bases, with 6 bases between. Germline CDR1 is ENHRY and CDR2 is SYGVKD. The CDR3 nucleotides are TGTGCCATCAGTGGGAAGGTGAACACTGAAGCTTTCTTT. Its translation: CAISGKVNTEAFF.

The chain is built from TRBV10-3 and TRBJ1-1; possibly TRBD1 for D (6 bases). The CDR3 contains 14 residues. CDR1 ENHRY and CDR2 SYGVKD come from the germline V gene. Between the trimmed V and J ends, which lost 8 bases and 1 base, there was a span of 14 bases. The CDR3 DNA reads TGTGCCATCCAGGCGGGGGCGGGGAACACTGAAGCTTTCTTT. Translated: CAIQAGAGNTEAFF.

The chain has TRBV7-9 and TRBJ1-2, with a tentative D call TRBD1 (5 bases). V lost 2 bases and J lost 7, with 14 bases in between. The CDR3 length is 14 residues. Germline assignment: CDR1 SEHNR and CDR2 FQNEAQ (reference sequence). The chain's CDR3 is CASSLNGRDGGYTF. CDR3 bases: TGTGCCAGCAGCTTAAACGGCAGGGACGGTGGCTACACCTTC.

The rearrangement joins TRBV6-1 to TRBJ1-6, with D possibly being TRBD1 (5 bases). Trimming cost V 0 bases and J 8 bases, with 11 bases left between them. CDR1 and CDR2 (germline): MNHNS, SASEGT. This CDR3 has 15 residues. CDR3: CASSEAGVGDSPLHF. As DNA, the CDR3 is TGTGCCAGCAGTGAAGCAGGGGTAGGGGATTCACCCCTCCACTTT.

This clone was counted once. The V and J genes are TRBV5-1 and TRBJ2-7; 11 nucleotides line up with TRBD2. CDR1 is SGHRS, CDR2 YFSETQ, per germline. The CDR3 totals 18 residues. Trimming removed 1 base from V and 3 bases from J; junction bases left unmatched: 12. The CDR3 here is CASSLRLAGPELIYEQYF. The CDR3 bases are TGCGCCAGCAGCTTGAGACTAGCGGGGCCCGAGTTGATCTACGAGCAGTACTTC.

J is TRBJ2-5 and V is TRBV7-2; D uncertain. The CDR3 runs to 15 residues. The V end lost 1 base, the J end lost 7 bases, and 16 bases lay between the germline ends. In germline, CDR1 is SGHTA, CDR2 FQGNSA. Written as DNA, the CDR3 is TGTGCCAGCAGCTTAGAATTCTGGGCCTTAGGGACCCAGTACTTC. This encodes CASSLEFWALGTQYF.

The chain carries TRBV5-1 and TRBJ2-3; 10 nucleotides line up with TRBD2. V lost 4 bases and J lost 0; bases outside the gene matches: 2. The CDR3 totals 15 residues. Germline V gene sequence: CDR1 SGHRS, CDR2 YFSETQ. CDR3 nucleotide sequence: TGCGCCAGCAGCGAGACTAGCGGGAGCACAGATACGCAGTATTTT. It codes for CASSETSGSTDTQYF. Full variable domain (missing parts from reference TRBV5-1 and TRBJ2-3): KAGVTQTPRYLIKTRGQQVTLSCSPISGHRSVSWYQQTPGQGLQFLFEYFSETQRNKGNFPGRFSGRQFSNSRSEMNVSTLELGDSALYLCASSETSGSTDTQYFGPGTRLTVL.

The chain employs TRBV29-1 and TRBJ1-5; TRBD1 matches 8 bases. This CDR3 has 15 residues. Germline CDR1 reads SQVTM; CDR2 reads ANQGSEA. Unmatched junction bases numbered 7, after V lost 6 bases and J lost 0 bases. CDR3 sequence: CSVSTGGNSNQPQHF. CDR3 DNA sequence: TGCAGCGTATCCACAGGGGGAAATAGCAATCAGCCCCAGCATTTT.